The 6 T cell receptor beta chains presented below share a single source sample, sequenced in a study of blood T cell repertoires in COVID-19. TCRdb's copy holds only in-frame clones and misses some; the assay was immunoSEQ multiplex PCR. The repertoire includes around 250,000 clones, approximately 91% of them detected once, and roughly 0.96% sits in the top ten. The source material was peripheral blood. The receptors shown here come from a woman in her forties who had recovered from COVID-19.

This rearrangement joins TRBV10-3 to TRBJ2-7, with 9 bases that match TRBD2. This CDR3 has 15 amino acids. Germline assignment: CDR1 ENHRY and CDR2 SYGVKD. The V segment lost 4 bases and the J segment 0 bases; nucleotides outside the gene matches: 4. The CDR3 reads CAISASGARSYEQYF. As DNA, the CDR3 is TGTGCCATCAGTGCTAGCGGGGCCCGCTCCTACGAGCAGTACTTC.

V usage is TRBV12-3 or TRBV12-4 and J usage is TRBJ1-2, with D uncertain. This CDR3 comprises 11 residues. V dropped 3 bases and J dropped 6 bases, with 5 bases sitting between them. In DNA form, the CDR3 reads TGTGCCAGCAGTTTGGGAGATGGCTACACCTTC. It is translated as CASSLGDGYTF.

The chain carries TRBV23-1 and TRBJ2-7; D is unclear. TRBV23-1 is given ORF status, its function remaining uncertain. The CDR3 is 15 residues long. V lost 3 bases, J lost 4 bases, and 16 bases lay in between. This CDR3 is CASSHPKRGWYEQYF. The CDR3 bases are TGCGCCAGCAGTCACCCAAAGCGAGGTTGGTACGAGCAGTACTTC.

This clone has only one observation. The chain is built from TRBV2 and TRBJ2-1; TRBD2 matches at 9 bases. Trimming at V came to 2 bases and at J to 3 bases, leaving 8 bases not matched to a gene. The CDR3 runs to 17 residues. The germline gives CDR1 SNHLY, CDR2 FYNNEI. The CDR3 reads CASSERGREGIYNEQFF. CDR3 nucleotide sequence: TGTGCCAGCAGTGAAAGGGGGCGGGAGGGGATCTACAATGAGCAGTTCTTC.

CDR3 protein: CASSLEGNTQYF. The CDR3 bases are TGTGCCAGCAGTCTAGAGGGAAATACGCAGTATTTT. V gene TRBV25-1 combines with J gene TRBJ2-3; weak D call: TRBD2 (5 bases). In germline, CDR1 is MGHDK, CDR2 SYGVNS. The V and J ends lost 5 bases and 7 bases respectively, with 10 bases between them. The CDR3 sequence is 12 residues long.

This clone appeared a single time. The chain couples TRBV5-1 to TRBJ1-4, with 7 bases identical to TRBD1. The CDR3 is 15 amino acids. Germline V CDR1 and CDR2: SGHRS, YFSETQ. The V segment lost 3 bases and the J segment 7 bases; nucleotides outside the gene matches: 9. CDR3 DNA: TGCGCCAGCAGCTCTCAACCGGGACAGAGTGAAAAACTGTTTTTT. It yields the protein CASSSQPGQSEKLFF.